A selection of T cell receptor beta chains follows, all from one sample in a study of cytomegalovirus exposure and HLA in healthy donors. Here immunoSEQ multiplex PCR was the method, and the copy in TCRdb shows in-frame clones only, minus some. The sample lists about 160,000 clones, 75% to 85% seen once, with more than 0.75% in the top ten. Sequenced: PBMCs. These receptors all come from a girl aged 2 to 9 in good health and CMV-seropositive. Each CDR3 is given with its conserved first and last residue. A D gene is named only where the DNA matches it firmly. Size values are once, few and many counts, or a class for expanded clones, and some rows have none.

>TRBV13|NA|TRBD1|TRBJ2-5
TGTGCCAGCAGCTTCAACCCGACAGGGCCTCAAGAGACCCAGTACTTC
CASSFNPTGPQETQYF
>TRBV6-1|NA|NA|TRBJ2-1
TGTGCCAGCAGTAATACAGGGGGGGGATACAATGAGCAGTTCTTC
CASSNTGGGYNEQFF
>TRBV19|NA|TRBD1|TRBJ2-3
TGTGCCAGTAGGTATAGTCAGGGGGTGAGCACAGATACGCAGTATTTT
CASRYSQGVSTDTQYF
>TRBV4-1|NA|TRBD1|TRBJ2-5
TGCGCCAGCAGCCAAGGCCCATCCAGGGGGCAAGAGACCCAGTACTTC
CASSQGPSRGQETQYF
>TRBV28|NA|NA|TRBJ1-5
TGTGCCAGCAGCTATACAGGCAACCGTAATCAGCCCCAGCATTTT
CASSYTGNRNQPQHF
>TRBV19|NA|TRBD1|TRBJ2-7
TGTGCCAGTAGCCCGACTGGGACAGGGTACTACGAGCAGTACTTC
CASSPTGTGYYEQYF
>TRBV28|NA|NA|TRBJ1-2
TGTGCCAGCAGCAGACAGGTGCTCTATGGCTACACCTTC
CASSRQVLYGYTF
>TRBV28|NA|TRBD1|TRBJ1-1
TGTGCCAGCTTACAGGGGGCGTCTCGTGAAGCTTTCTTT
CASLQGASREAFF
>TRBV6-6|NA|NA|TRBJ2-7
TGTGCCAGCAGTTACATTAGTCTGAGGGAGCAGTACTTC
CASSYISLREQYF
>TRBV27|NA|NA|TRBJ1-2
TGTGCCAGCAGTTTAATAGGGGCGGTTAATGGCTACACCTTC
CASSLIGAVNGYTF
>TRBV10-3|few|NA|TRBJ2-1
TGTGCCATCAGTGAACAGACCTACAATGAGCAGTTCTTC
CAISEQTYNEQFF
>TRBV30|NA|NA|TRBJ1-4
TGTGCCTGGAGTTCCACGGGGGAAAAACTGATTTTT
CAWSSTGEKLIF
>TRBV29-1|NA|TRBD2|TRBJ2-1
TGCAGCGTTGAAAACCCCGGGACTAAGCAGTTCTTC
CSVENPGTKQFF
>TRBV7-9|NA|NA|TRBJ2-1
TGTGCCAGCAGCTTAGCGGAGAGCTCCTACAATGAGCAGTTCTTC
CASSLAESSYNEQFF
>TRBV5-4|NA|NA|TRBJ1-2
TGTGCCAGCAGCTCCGGAACGGGAGGGGGCTACACCTTC
CASSSGTGGGYTF
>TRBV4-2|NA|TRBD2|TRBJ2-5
TGTGCCAGCAGCCAAGCAGCGGGGTGGGGCGAGACCCAGTACTTC
CASSQAAGWGETQYF